This T cell receptor (beta chain) derives from a study of blood T cell repertoires in COVID-19. At the level of the study: Nucleic acid was either cDNA or gDNA, and it came from T cells, B-cell-depleted T cells, or PBMCs.

Per the study methods: Reference gene primer amplification in the assay estimated nucleated cell counts. Some clones are missing from TCRdb's copy, which holds only in-frame ones; the method was immunoSEQ multiplex PCR. Clone size and V and J calls were adopted from that table, with D and trimming inferred from the DNA. This sample has tens of thousands of clones, with around three quarters found just once. This CDR3 is built from 12 residues. The V gene's germline CDR1 is SEHNR and CDR2 FQNEAQ (reference sequence). V was trimmed by 8 bases and J by 1 base, leaving 9 bases between them. The rearrangement uses TRBV7-9 and TRBJ2-7; D call uncertain. The receptor's source is a man aged 55 to 70 with acute or convalescent COVID-19. Sequenced input: peripheral blood. This CDR3 reads CASRQASYEQYF. DNA for the CDR3: TGTGCCAGCCGCCAAGCATCCTACGAGCAGTACTTC.